One and the same sample provided the 14 T cell receptor beta chains below, sequenced in a study of T cells in Graves' hyperthyroidism and ophthalmopathy. RNA transcripts yielded amplified TCR beta CDR3 regions. The HTBI primer set was used in a first-round RT-PCR of the TCR CDR3. Each CDR3 protein gets one entry after TCRdb re-called the multiplex PCR reads with MiXCR. Of 350,000 to 400,000 distinct CDR3 sequences in the sample, roughly 20% were seen once. Sequenced sample: blood. Receptors originate from a man between 18 and 35 years old with Graves' ophthalmopathy.

This clonotype was counted a single time. The rearrangement joins TRBV7-9 to TRBJ2-7; the D is unclear. The CDR3 has 13 residues. V lost 2 bases, J lost 6 bases, and 11 bases lay in between. Germline CDR1 and CDR2: SEHNR and FQNEAQ (reference sequence). The CDR3 nucleotides are TGTGCCAGCAGCTTACCTTCGCGGCGCGAGCAGTACTTC. This sequence encodes CASSLPSRREQYF.

This chain joins TRBV7-9 and TRBJ1-3, with D uncertain. Trimming shortened V by 1 base and J by 9 bases, and 16 bases separated the two germline ends. CDR1 and CDR2 from the germline V gene are SEHNR and FQNEAQ (reference sequence). The length of the CDR3 is 15 residues. The CDR3 nucleotides are TGTGCCAGCAGCTTAGTACCCGGCACGGGGATCACCATATATTTT. This gives the protein CASSLVPGTGITIYF.

The rearrangement joins TRBV6-6 to TRBJ2-5; no clear D gene. This CDR3 has 11 amino acids. V lost 0 bases and J lost 5, with 1 base in between. Germline loops: CDR1 MNHNY, CDR2 SVGAGI (reference sequence). The CDR3 region has the DNA TGTGCCAGCAGTTACTCGGAGACCCAGTACTTC. Amino acid sequence: CASSYSETQYF.

This clonotype was counted between two and nine times. This chain links TRBV7-9 with TRBJ1-2; D not resolved. This CDR3 comprises 13 residues. Germline-derived CDR1 and CDR2 are SEHNR and FQNEAQ (reference sequence). The ends were cut back, 5 bases at V and 8 bases at J, with 15 bases in the middle. This CDR3 reads CASSLKGSGGYTF. CDR3 nucleotides: TGTGCCAGCAGCCTTAAAGGATCTGGGGGCTACACCTTC. The entire variable domain, with the rest obtained from reference TRBV7-9 and TRBJ1-2, is as follows: DTGVSQNPRHKITKRGQNVTFRCDPISEHNRLYWYRQTLGQGPEFLTYFQNEAQLEKSRLLSDRFSAERPKGSFSTLEIQRTEQGDSAMYLCASSLKGSGGYTFGSGTRLTVV.

This clonotype was seen many times. The V and J genes are TRBV6-1 and TRBJ2-7; D gene uncertain. V lost 6 bases and J 5 bases, leaving 20 bases between the germline ends. The CDR3 is 15 amino acids. CDR1 and CDR2 from the germline V gene are MNHNS and SASEGT. CDR3 protein: CASSWRHGQVHEQYF. In DNA form, the CDR3 reads TGTGCCAGCAGCTGGCGACACGGGCAGGTTCACGAGCAGTACTTC.

This clonotype was recorded a few times. The genes are TRBV25-1 and TRBJ1-6; D may be TRBD1 (6 bases). Trimming cost V 4 bases and J 10 bases, with 8 bases left between them. The CDR3 contains 12 residues. The germline V gene has CDR1 MGHDK and CDR2 SYGVNS. As DNA, the CDR3 is TGTGCCAGCAGTGTTACAGGGTCACCCCTCCACTTT. Protein sequence: CASSVTGSPLHF.

The sample holds many counts of this clonotype. CDR3 in DNA: TGTGCCAGCAGTTACTTGACAGGGAACTATGGCTACACCTTC. Translated: CASSYLTGNYGYTF. The gene calls are TRBV6-2 or TRBV6-3 and TRBJ1-2, with 7 bases fitting TRBD1. Germline V gene lookup returns CDR1 MNHEY and CDR2 SVGEGT. V lost 1 base to trimming and J lost 2 bases; unmatched junction nucleotides: 1. This CDR3 is built from 14 residues.

The chain recombines TRBV7-2 with TRBJ2-3; TRBD2 agrees at 9 bases. Germline V lookup: CDR1 SGHTA, CDR2 FQGNSA. The V gene end was trimmed by 4 bases and the J gene end by 1 base; junction bases not matched to a gene: 6. The CDR3 length is 16 residues. This CDR3 reads CASSCRRGGGTDTQYF. CDR3 DNA: TGTGCCAGCAGCTGCCGGCGGGGGGGCGGCACAGATACGCAGTATTTT.

This clonotype was detected many times. CDR3 nucleotides: TGTGCCAGCAGCCAATCCCACACTGAAGCTTTCTTT. This gives the protein CASSQSHTEAFF. The J gene is TRBJ1-1, the V gene TRBV3-1; no definite D call. Germline CDR1 and CDR2: LGHDT and YNNKEL (reference sequence). CDR3 length: 12 residues. V dropped 2 bases and J dropped 3 bases, with 4 bases sitting between them.

The chain recombines TRBV5-8 with TRBJ2-5; TRBD2 aligns across 11 bases. The CDR3 is 19 residues long. CDR1 is SGHTS, CDR2 YDEGEE, per germline. V lost 4 bases, J lost 4 bases, and 18 bases stayed unmatched. The chain's CDR3 is CASSQAQSSGGAHGETQYF. In DNA, the CDR3 is TGTGCCAGCAGCCAAGCCCAAAGTAGCGGGGGGGCCCATGGAGAGACCCAGTACTTC.

The chain recombines TRBV7-8 with TRBJ1-2, with D possibly TRBD1 on 6 matching bases. V was pared by 5 bases and J by 0 bases, with 16 bases between. The CDR3 covers 16 residues. CDR1 is SGHVS and CDR2 is FQNEAQ in the germline V gene. The CDR3 DNA sequence: TGTGCCAGCAGCCCTTACCGACAGGCGGCTAACTATGGCTACACCTTC. This codes for CASSPYRQAANYGYTF.

This clonotype was counted at least ten times. The J gene is TRBJ1-1, the V gene TRBV4-1; no reliable D call. The length of the CDR3 is 16 residues. V was cut by 1 base and J by 0 bases, with 12 bases left in between. Germline lookup yields CDR1 MGHRA and CDR2 YSYEKL. DNA for the CDR3: TGCGCCAGCAGCCAAGGGAGGGTCCAGATGAACACTGAAGCTTTCTTT. It is translated as CASSQGRVQMNTEAFF.

In regard to this clonotype: The junction and the germline gene differ at one end; a read error may be behind it. The J gene is TRBJ2-1, the V gene TRBV6-1; 8 bases agree with TRBD2. CDR3 length: 15 amino acids. Germline loops: CDR1 MNHNS, CDR2 SASEGT. DNA of the CDR3: TGTGCCAGCACCCTGACTAGCGCGAACTACAATGGGCAGTTCTTC. Translated, it gives CASTLTSANYNGQFF.

Ten or more counts support this clonotype. The chain combines TRBV6-5 with TRBJ2-2; no clear D. Germline V gives CDR1 MNHEY, CDR2 SVGAGI. This CDR3 has 17 amino acids. V was cut by 2 bases and J by 0 bases, with 13 bases left in between. The CDR3 sequence: CASSYRPVLSNTGELFF. CDR3 nucleotide sequence: TGTGCCAGCAGTTACAGACCCGTACTCTCGAACACCGGGGAGCTGTTTTTT.